This T cell receptor beta chain was sequenced in a study of blood T cells in healthy people across ages. Study-wide results and limits: Long-lived donors had more naive CD4+ cells and higher diversity than aged donors.

The CDR3 sequence is 13 residues long. CDR1 MNHEY and CDR2 SVGAGI come from the germline V gene. The ends lost 6 bases at V and 6 bases at J; junction bases unmatched: 7. This clonotype showed up many times. Its specificity is unknown. Combining a sample-barcoded 5' primer with a J-beta primer mix, a second PCR ran for roughly 6 to 11 cycles. Every cDNA molecule bore a tag from a template-switch adaptor containing 12 random nucleotides. TCRdb fed the 5' RACE reads into MiXCR, producing one record per CDR3 protein. The repertoire holds 700,000 to 1,000,000 distinct CDR3 sequences, with around 45% as singletons. Extracted total RNA amounted to at least 5 micrograms for each sample.

The J gene is TRBJ2-7, the V gene TRBV6-5; 8 positions match TRBD1. The sequencing sample was made of blood. The sequence was obtained from a man between 60 and 70 years old in good health. CDR3 loop: CASRRTGPREQYF. The CDR3 DNA follows: TGTGCCAGCAGACGGACAGGGCCGCGCGAGCAGTACTTC.